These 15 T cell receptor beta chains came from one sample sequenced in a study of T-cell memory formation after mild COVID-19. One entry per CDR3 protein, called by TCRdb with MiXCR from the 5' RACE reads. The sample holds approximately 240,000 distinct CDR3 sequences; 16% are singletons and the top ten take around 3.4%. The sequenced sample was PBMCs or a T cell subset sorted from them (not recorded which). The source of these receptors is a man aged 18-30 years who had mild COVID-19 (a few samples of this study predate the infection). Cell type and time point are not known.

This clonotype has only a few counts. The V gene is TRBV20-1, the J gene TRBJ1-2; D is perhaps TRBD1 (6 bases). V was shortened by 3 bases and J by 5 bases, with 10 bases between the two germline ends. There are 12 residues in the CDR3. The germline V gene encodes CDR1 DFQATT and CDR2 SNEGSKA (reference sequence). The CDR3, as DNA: TGCAGTGCTAGCGGGGGGGCGTATGGCTACACCTTC. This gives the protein CSASGGAYGYTF.

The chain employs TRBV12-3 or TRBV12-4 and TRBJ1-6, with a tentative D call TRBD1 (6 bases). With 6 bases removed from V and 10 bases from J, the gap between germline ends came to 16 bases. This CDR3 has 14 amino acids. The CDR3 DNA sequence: TGTGCCAGCAGAATCGACAGGTTTGAGTCACCCCTCCACTTT. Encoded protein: CASRIDRFESPLHF.

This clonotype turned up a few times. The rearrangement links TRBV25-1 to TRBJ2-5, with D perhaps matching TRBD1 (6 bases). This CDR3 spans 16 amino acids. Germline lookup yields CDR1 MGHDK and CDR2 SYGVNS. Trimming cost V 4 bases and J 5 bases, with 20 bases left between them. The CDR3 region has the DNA TGTGCCAGCAGTGGTCACTCCGGGACAAATGAGGAGACCCAGTACTTC. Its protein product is CASSGHSGTNEETQYF.

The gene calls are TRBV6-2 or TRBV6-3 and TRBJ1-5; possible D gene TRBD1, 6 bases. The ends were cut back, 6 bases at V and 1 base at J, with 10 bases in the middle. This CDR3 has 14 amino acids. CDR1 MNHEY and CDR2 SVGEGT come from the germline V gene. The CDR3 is CASSWTASNQPQHF. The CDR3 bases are TGTGCCAGCAGCTGGACAGCCAGCAATCAGCCCCAGCATTTT.

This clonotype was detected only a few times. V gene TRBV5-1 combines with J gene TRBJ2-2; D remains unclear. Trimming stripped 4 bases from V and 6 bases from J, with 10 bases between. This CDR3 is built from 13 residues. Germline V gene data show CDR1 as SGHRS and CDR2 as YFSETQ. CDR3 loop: CASSPATAGELFF. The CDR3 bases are TGCGCCAGCAGCCCTGCGACGGCCGGGGAGCTGTTTTTT.

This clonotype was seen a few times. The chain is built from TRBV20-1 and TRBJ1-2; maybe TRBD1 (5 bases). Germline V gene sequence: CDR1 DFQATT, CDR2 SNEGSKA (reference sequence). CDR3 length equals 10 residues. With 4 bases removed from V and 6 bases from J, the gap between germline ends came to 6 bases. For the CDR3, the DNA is TGCAGTGCTACAGGGAATGGCTACACCTTC. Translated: CSATGNGYTF.

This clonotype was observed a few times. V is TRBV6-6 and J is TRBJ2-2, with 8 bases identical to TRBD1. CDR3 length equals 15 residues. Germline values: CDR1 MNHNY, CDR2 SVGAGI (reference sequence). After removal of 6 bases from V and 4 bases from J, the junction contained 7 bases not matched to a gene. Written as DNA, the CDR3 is TGTGCCAGCAGAGCCAAACAGGGGGGCACCGGGGAGCTGTTTTTT. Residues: CASRAKQGGTGELFF.

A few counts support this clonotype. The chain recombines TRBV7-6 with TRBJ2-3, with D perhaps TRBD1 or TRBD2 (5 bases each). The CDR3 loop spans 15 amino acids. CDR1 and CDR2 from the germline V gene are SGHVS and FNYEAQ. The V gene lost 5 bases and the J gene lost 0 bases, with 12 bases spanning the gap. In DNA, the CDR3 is TGTGCCAGCAGCGGCACGGGGACGAGCACAGATACGCAGTATTTT. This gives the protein CASSGTGTSTDTQYF.

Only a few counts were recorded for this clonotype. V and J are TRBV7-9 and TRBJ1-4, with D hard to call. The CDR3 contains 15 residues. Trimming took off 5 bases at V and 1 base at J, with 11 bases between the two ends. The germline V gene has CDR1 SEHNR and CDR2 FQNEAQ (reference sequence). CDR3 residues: CASSLESQTNEKLFF. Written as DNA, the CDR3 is TGTGCCAGCAGCCTTGAAAGTCAAACTAATGAAAAACTGTTTTTT.

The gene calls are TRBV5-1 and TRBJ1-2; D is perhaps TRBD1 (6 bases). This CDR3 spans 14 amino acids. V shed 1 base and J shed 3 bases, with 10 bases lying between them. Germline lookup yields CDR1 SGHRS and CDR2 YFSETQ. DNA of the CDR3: TGCGCCAGCAGCTTGCAGGGGATGGACTATGGCTACACCTTC. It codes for CASSLQGMDYGYTF.

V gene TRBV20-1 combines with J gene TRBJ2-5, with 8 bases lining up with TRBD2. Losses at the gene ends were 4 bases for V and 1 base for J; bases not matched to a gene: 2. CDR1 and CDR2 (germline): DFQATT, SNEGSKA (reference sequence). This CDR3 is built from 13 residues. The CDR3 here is CSANGGAQETQYF. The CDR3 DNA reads TGCAGTGCTAACGGGGGGGCCCAAGAGACCCAGTACTTC.

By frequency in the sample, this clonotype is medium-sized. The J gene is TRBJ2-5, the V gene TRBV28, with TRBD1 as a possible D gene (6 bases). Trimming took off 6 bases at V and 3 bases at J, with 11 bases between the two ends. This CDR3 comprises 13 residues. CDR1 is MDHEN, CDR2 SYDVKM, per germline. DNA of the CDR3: TGTGCCAGCAGGCCACAGGGAAAAGAGACCCAGTACTTC. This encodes CASRPQGKETQYF.

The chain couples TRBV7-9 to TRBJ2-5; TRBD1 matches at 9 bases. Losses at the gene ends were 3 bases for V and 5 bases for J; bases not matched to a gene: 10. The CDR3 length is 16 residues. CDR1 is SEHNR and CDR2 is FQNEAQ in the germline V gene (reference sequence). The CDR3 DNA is TGTGCCAGCAGCTTGGCGACAGGGGGACGGGGTGAGACCCAGTACTTC. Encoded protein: CASSLATGGRGETQYF.

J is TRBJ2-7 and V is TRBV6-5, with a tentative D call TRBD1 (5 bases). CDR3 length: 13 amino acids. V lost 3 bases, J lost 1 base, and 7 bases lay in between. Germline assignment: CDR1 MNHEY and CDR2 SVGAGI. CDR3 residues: CASSYRGSYEQYF. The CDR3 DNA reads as TGTGCCAGCAGTTATAGGGGTTCCTACGAGCAGTACTTC.

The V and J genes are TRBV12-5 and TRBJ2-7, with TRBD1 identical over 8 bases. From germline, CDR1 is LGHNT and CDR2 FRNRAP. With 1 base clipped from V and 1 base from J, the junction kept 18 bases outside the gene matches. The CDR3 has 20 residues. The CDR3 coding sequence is TGTGCTAGTGGTTTGGCCGCACCGGGACAGGTCCACCCCCCATCCTACGAGCAGTACTTC. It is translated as CASGLAAPGQVHPPSYEQYF.